Each of the 11 T cell receptor beta chains below was sequenced from the same sample in a study of shared clonotypes between healthy human individuals. Clones were sequenced by immunoSEQ multiplex PCR, and TCRdb holds only the in-frame ones, with some missing. The sample has a few million clones; around nine tenths are singletons. The sequenced sample was naive CD4+ T cells sorted from blood. The subset here: CD45RA+ positively selected. These receptor sequences come from a man aged 18 to 29 in good health.

The chain carries TRBV20-1 and TRBJ1-1; D remains unclear. The germline V gene has CDR1 DFQATT and CDR2 SNEGSKA (reference sequence). Trimming removed 0 bases at V and 8 bases at J, with 7 bases between. The CDR3 has 11 amino acids. This chain's CDR3 is CSARESYEAFF. CDR3 DNA: TGCAGTGCTAGAGAGAGTTACGAAGCTTTCTTT.

The J gene is TRBJ2-5, the V gene TRBV5-1, with 7 bases that match TRBD2. CDR3 length: 14 residues. The junction had 2 bases not matched to a gene; V was cut back by 0 bases and J by 3 bases. Germline assignment: CDR1 SGHRS and CDR2 YFSETQ. The CDR3 protein is CASSLERGEETQYF. The CDR3 bases are TGCGCCAGCAGCTTGGAACGGGGGGAAGAGACCCAGTACTTC. Together with reference TRBV5-1 and TRBJ2-5, the CDR3 gives the full variable domain: KAGVTQTPRYLIKTRGQQVTLSCSPISGHRSVSWYQQTPGQGLQFLFEYFSETQRNKGNFPGRFSGRQFSNSRSEMNVSTLELGDSALYLCASSLERGEETQYFGPGTRLLVL.

This clone was detected only once. J is TRBJ1-3 and V is TRBV9; TRBD1 agrees at 8 bases. In germline, CDR1 is SGDLS, CDR2 YYNGEE. The CDR3 totals 18 residues. V shed 2 bases, J shed 3 bases, and the junction held 13 bases outside the gene matches. CDR3 protein: CASSVTGASPVDGNTIYF. In DNA form, the CDR3 reads TGTGCCAGCAGCGTGACAGGGGCGTCCCCCGTGGATGGAAACACCATATATTTT.

The V and J genes are TRBV5-8 and TRBJ2-5, with 13 bases lining up with TRBD2. V dropped 5 bases and J dropped 4; count of bases not matched to a gene: 8. The CDR3 is 16 amino acids. Germline V CDR1 and CDR2: SGHTS, YDEGEE. The CDR3: CASRTRLAGGGETQYF. For the CDR3, the DNA is TGTGCCAGCAGAACCCGACTAGCGGGGGGTGGAGAGACCCAGTACTTC. The full variable domain, its missing parts supplied by reference TRBV5-8 and TRBJ2-5, is EAGVTQSPTHLIKTRGQQATLRCSPISGHTSVYWYQQALGLGLQFLLWYDEGEERNRGNFPPRFSGRQFPNYSSELNVNALELEDSALYLCASRTRLAGGGETQYFGPGTRLLVL.

The table lists this clone with a few counts. The chain recombines TRBV30 with TRBJ1-5; D possibly corresponds to TRBD1 (5 bases). Germline V gene sequence: CDR1 GTSNPN, CDR2 SVGIG (reference sequence). V lost 1 base, J lost 4 bases, and 8 bases lay in between. There are 13 residues in the CDR3. CDR3 DNA: TGTGCCTGGAGTGGACAGACTAATCAGCCCCAGCATTTT. Translating it yields CAWSGQTNQPQHF.

The V call is TRBV27, the J call TRBJ1-1; the match to TRBD1 covers 9 bases. The CDR3 contains 15 residues. Germline CDR1 is MNHEY and CDR2 is SMNVEV (reference sequence). V lost 6 bases and J lost 1; bases outside the gene matches: 6. The CDR3 DNA sequence: TGTGCCAGCAGATCACAGGGGGCACAGAACACTGAAGCTTTCTTT. The encoded protein is CASRSQGAQNTEAFF.

The chain joins TRBV5-6 to TRBJ2-7; perhaps D is TRBD1 or TRBD2 (6 bases each). This CDR3 is 15 amino acids long. Trimming left V 1 base short and J 3 bases short, with 14 bases between. CDR1 is SGHDT and CDR2 is YYEEEE in the germline V gene. The CDR3 nucleotides are TGTGCCAGCAGCTTGAGGTGGAGGGGGTACTACGAGCAGTACTTC. Its protein is CASSLRWRGYYEQYF.

The chain employs TRBV6-5 and TRBJ2-3; 12 positions agree with TRBD2. The CDR3 length is 15 residues. Germline V gives CDR1 MNHEY, CDR2 SVGAGI. V was pared by 6 bases and J by 13 bases, with 14 bases of the junction left unmatched. CDR3 in DNA: TGTGCCAGCAGCTCGAACCGACTAGCGGGAGAAGGGGAGTATTTT. Protein sequence: CASSSNRLAGEGEYF.

This chain joins TRBV19 and TRBJ2-7; D is uncertain. The CDR3 has 14 amino acids. Germline CDR1 and CDR2: LNHDA and SQIVND (reference sequence). The V end lost 2 bases, the J end lost 1 base, and 9 bases lay between the germline ends. The CDR3 sequence: CASSIQLNSYEQYF. The CDR3, as DNA: TGTGCCAGTAGTATACAGTTGAATTCCTACGAGCAGTACTTC.

This clone was seen only once. This sequence joins TRBV29-1 and TRBJ2-7, with D unresolved. V dropped 5 bases and J dropped 0 bases, with 11 bases sitting between them. CDR3 length: 13 amino acids. Per the germline V gene, CDR1 is SQVTM and CDR2 is ANQGSEA. The CDR3 sequence is CSVSGRYSYEQYF. In nucleotides, the CDR3 is TGCAGCGTTTCTGGACGTTACTCCTACGAGCAGTACTTC.

CDR3 residues: CASSEQGAASPLHF. DNA for the CDR3: TGTGCCAGCAGTGAACAGGGCGCGGCTTCACCCCTCCACTTT. This chain connects TRBV25-1 to TRBJ1-6; D perhaps matches TRBD1 (5 bases). Germline V gene sequence: CDR1 MGHDK, CDR2 SYGVNS. The V and J ends lost 2 bases and 9 bases respectively, with 11 bases between them. The CDR3 totals 14 residues. The entire variable domain, with the rest obtained from reference TRBV25-1 and TRBJ1-6, is as follows: EADIYQTPRYLVIGTGKKITLECSQTMGHDKMYWYQQDPGMELHLIHYSYGVNSTEKGDLSSESTVSRIRTEHFPLTLESARPSHTSQYLCASSEQGAASPLHFGNGTRLTVT.